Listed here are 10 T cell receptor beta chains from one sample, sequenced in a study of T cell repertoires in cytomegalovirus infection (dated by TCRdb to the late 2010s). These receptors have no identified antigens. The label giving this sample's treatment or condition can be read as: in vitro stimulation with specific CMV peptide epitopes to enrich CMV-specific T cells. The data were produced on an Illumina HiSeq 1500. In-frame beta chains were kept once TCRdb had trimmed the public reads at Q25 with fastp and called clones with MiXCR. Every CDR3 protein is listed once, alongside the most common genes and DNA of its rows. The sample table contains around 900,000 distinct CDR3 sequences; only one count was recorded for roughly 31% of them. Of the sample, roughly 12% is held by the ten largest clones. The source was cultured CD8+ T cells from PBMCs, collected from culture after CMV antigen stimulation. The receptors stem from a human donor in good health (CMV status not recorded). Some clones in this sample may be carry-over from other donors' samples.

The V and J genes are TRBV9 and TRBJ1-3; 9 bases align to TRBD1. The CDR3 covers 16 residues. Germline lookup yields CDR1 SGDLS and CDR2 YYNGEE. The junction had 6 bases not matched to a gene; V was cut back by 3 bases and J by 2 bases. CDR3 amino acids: CASSDPDRGAGNTIYF. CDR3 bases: TGTGCCAGCAGCGACCCCGACAGGGGGGCTGGAAACACCATATATTTT.

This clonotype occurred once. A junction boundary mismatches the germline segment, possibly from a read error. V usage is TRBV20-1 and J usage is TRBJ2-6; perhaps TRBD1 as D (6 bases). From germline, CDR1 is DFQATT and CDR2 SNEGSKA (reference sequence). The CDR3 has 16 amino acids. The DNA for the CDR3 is TGCAGTGCTCGAGATTCACAGGGTAATGGGGCCAACGTCCTGACTTTC. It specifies CSARDSQGNGANVLTF.

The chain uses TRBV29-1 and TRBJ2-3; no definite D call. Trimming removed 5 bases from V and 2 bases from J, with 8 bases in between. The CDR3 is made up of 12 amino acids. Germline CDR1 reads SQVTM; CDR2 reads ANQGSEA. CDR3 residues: CSVFGDTDTQYF. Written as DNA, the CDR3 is TGCAGCGTTTTTGGGGACACAGATACGCAGTATTTT.

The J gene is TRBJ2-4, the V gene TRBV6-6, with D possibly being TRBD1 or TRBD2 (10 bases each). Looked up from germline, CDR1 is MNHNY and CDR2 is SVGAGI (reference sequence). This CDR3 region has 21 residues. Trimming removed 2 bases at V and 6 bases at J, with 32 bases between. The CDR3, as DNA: TGTGCCAGCAGTTACAGCGACAGGGGGCTGGTAGCGGGGGGCCGGGGAAACATTCAGTACTTC. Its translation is CASSYSDRGLVAGGRGNIQYF.

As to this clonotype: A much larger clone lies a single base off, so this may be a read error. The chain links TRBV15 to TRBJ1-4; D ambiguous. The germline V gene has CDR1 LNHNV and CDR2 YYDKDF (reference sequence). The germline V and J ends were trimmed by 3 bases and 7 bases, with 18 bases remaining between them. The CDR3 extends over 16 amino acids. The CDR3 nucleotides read TGTGCCACCAGCAGTGGAGATGGAGGATGTGGTGAAAAACTGTTTTTT. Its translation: CATSSGDGGCGEKLFF.

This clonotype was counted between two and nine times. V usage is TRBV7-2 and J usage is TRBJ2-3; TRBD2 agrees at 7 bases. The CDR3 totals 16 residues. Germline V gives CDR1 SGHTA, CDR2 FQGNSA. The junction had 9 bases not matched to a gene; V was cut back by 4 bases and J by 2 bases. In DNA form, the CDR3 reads TGTGCCAGCAGCTCGAACATGGGGGGGGACACAGATACGCAGTATTTT. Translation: CASSSNMGGDTDTQYF.

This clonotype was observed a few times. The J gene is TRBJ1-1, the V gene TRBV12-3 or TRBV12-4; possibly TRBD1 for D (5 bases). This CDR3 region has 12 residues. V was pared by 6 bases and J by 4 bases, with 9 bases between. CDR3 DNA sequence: TGTGCCAGCAGAAAGGGGTTCACTGAAGCTTTCTTT. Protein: CASRKGFTEAFF.

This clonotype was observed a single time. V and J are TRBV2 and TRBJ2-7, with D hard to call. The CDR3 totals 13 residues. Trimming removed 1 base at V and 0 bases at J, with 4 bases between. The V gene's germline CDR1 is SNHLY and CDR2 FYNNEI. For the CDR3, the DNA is TGTGCCAGCAGTGAAGGTGCCTCCTACGAGCAGTACTTC. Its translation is CASSEGASYEQYF.

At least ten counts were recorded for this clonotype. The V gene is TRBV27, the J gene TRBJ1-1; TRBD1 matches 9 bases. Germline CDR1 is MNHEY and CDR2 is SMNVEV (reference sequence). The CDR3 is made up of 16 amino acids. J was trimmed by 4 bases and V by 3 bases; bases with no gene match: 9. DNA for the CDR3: TGTGCCAGCAGTTTGATTTCCGGGACAGGGCCCACTGAAGCTTTCTTT. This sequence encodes CASSLISGTGPTEAFF.

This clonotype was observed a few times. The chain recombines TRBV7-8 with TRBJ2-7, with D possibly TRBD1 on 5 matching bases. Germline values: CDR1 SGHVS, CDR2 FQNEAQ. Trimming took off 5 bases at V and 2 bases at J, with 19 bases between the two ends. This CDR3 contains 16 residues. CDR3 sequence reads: CASSPTLPGIAYEQYF. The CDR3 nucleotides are TGTGCCAGCAGCCCTACCCTCCCAGGGATCGCCTACGAGCAGTACTTC. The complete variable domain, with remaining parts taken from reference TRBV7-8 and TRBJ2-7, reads GAGVSQSPRYKVAKRGQDVALRCDPISGHVSLFWYQQALGQGPEFLTYFQNEAQLDKSGLPSDRFFAERPEGSVSTLKIQRTQQEDSAVYLCASSPTLPGIAYEQYFGPGTRLTVT.